This T cell receptor (beta chain) was observed in a study of CD8+ T cells in alopecia areata. For the study at large: Each of the treated patients was given oral tofacitinib, 5 to 10 mg twice daily, for moderate-to-severe alopecia areata. A 6-month period off drug followed tofacitinib, which lasted 6 to 18 months.

Per the germline V gene, CDR1 is ENHRY and CDR2 is SYGVKD. This CDR3 has 12 amino acids. The V end lost 8 bases, the J end lost 5 bases, and 13 bases lay between the germline ends. Isolation of CD4+ and CD8+ T cells from PBMCs was achieved by sorting. TCR sequencing used cDNA made by reverse transcription of extracted RNA. Produced via immunoSEQ multiplex PCR; TCRdb's table is partial and in-frame only. Among about 160,000 clones listed, about nine tenths were seen once. The chain has TRBV10-3 and TRBJ2-7; a weak D match, TRBD2 (6 bases). This receptor was taken from a human donor with alopecia areata. The starting material was CD8+ T cells sorted from blood, obtained at week 0. The CDR3 DNA sequence: TGTGCCATCCGAGGGGACTTGGACGAGCAGTACTTC. This translates into CAIRGDLDEQYF.